Each of the 11 T cell receptor beta chains below was sequenced from the same sample in a study of cytomegalovirus exposure and HLA in healthy donors. The PCR made use of 60 Vbeta and 13 Jbeta primers. Clones were sequenced by immunoSEQ multiplex PCR, and TCRdb holds only the in-frame ones, with some missing. Seen here are around 85,000 clones, over 65% observed once, and the top ten hold about 22%. Sequencing was carried out using PBMCs. Source of these receptors: a man aged 25-45 years in good health and CMV-seropositive.

The chain employs TRBV18 and TRBJ2-7; a weak D match, TRBD1 (5 bases). The CDR3 length is 14 residues. Germline values: CDR1 KGHSH, CDR2 LQKENI. The V gene lost 2 bases and the J gene lost 2 bases, with 10 bases spanning the gap. The CDR3 is CASSPLDSPYEQYF. The CDR3 DNA is TGTGCCAGCTCACCATTAGACAGTCCCTACGAGCAGTACTTC.

This chain uses TRBV5-5 with TRBJ1-2; no firm D call. In germline, CDR1 is SGHKS, CDR2 YYEKEE (reference sequence). This CDR3 contains 14 residues. V lost 6 bases, J lost 0 bases, and 12 bases lay in between. The CDR3 sequence is CASNQISSNYGYTF. The CDR3 coding sequence is TGTGCCAGCAACCAGATATCTTCTAACTATGGCTACACCTTC.

The genes are TRBV6-1 and TRBJ1-1, with 7 bases matching TRBD1. Germline lookup yields CDR1 MNHNS and CDR2 SASEGT. This CDR3 region has 14 residues. V dropped 7 bases and J dropped 2; count of bases not matched to a gene: 7. The CDR3 nucleotides are TGTGCCAGCACAGGGACAGCTTCTAACACTGAAGCTTTCTTT. Translated, it gives CASTGTASNTEAFF.

The chain combines TRBV2 with TRBJ2-3; 11 nucleotides align to TRBD2. V lost 8 bases, J lost 5 bases, and 9 bases stayed unmatched. The V gene's germline CDR1 is SNHLY and CDR2 FYNNEI. This CDR3 is 15 amino acids long. The CDR3 DNA reads as TGTGCCAGCCTGACTAGCGGGACCACCCGAGATACGCAGTATTTT. It yields the protein CASLTSGTTRDTQYF.

The rearrangement links TRBV13 to TRBJ2-1; TRBD1 aligns across 7 bases. The trim removed 3 bases at V and 4 bases at J, leaving 12 bases unmatched. The CDR3 spans 17 residues. Per the germline V gene, CDR1 is PRHDT and CDR2 is FYEKMQ (reference sequence). In DNA form, the CDR3 reads TGTGCCAGCAGCTTGGGGAAGGAGGACAGGATATACAATGAGCAGTTCTTC. It is translated as CASSLGKEDRIYNEQFF. Variable domain in full (rest from reference TRBV13 and TRBJ2-1): AAGVIQSPRHLIKEKRETATLKCYPIPRHDTVYWYQQGPGQDPQFLISFYEKMQSDKGSIPDRFSAQQFSDYHSELNMSSLELGDSALYFCASSLGKEDRIYNEQFFGPGTRLTVL.

The CDR3 coding sequence is TGTGCCACCAGCAGAGACCGGGAGAACACCGGGGAGCTGTTTTTT. Protein sequence: CATSRDRENTGELFF. This chain links TRBV15 with TRBJ2-2; perhaps TRBD2 as D (5 bases). This CDR3 has 15 residues. Trimming removed 0 bases from V and 1 base from J, with 6 bases in between. Per the germline V gene, CDR1 is LNHNV and CDR2 is YYDKDF (reference sequence).

The rearrangement joins TRBV28 to TRBJ2-7; possibly TRBD1 for D (6 bases). CDR3 length equals 17 residues. The germline V gene encodes CDR1 MDHEN and CDR2 SYDVKM. Trimming took off 5 bases at V and 0 bases at J, with 20 bases between the two ends. The CDR3: CASSTHARGASSYEQYF. CDR3 sequence (DNA): TGTGCCAGCAGTACGCACGCCAGGGGTGCTAGCTCCTACGAGCAGTACTTC.

V and J are TRBV9 and TRBJ2-5; the D gene is possibly TRBD1 (6 bases). The V gene lost 0 bases and the J gene lost 13 bases, with 16 bases spanning the gap. The germline CDR1 and CDR2 sequences are SGDLS and YYNGEE. The CDR3 extends over 13 amino acids. The CDR3 nucleotides read TGTGCCAGCAGCGTAGATCAGGGGACCCACCGGTACTTC. Translated, it gives CASSVDQGTHRYF.

The J gene is TRBJ1-5, the V gene TRBV6-1, with D possibly TRBD1 on 6 matching bases. V gave up 5 bases and J gave up 4 bases, with 15 bases separating them. CDR3 size: 15 residues. CDR1 is MNHNS, CDR2 SASEGT, per germline. This CDR3 is CASSPGGTTNQPQHF. Here the CDR3 DNA reads TGTGCCAGCAGTCCCGGGGGGACAACAAATCAGCCCCAGCATTTT.

Comments on this clone: Its ends do not fully match the called genes, so a read error is possible. This chain joins TRBV7-7 and TRBJ2-5, with D possibly being TRBD1 (6 bases). CDR3 size: 18 residues. Germline CDR1 is SSHAT and CDR2 is FNYEAQ (reference sequence). The CDR3 sequence is CASSLDVGGQQRGETQYF. The CDR3, as DNA: TGTGCTAGCAGCTTAGATGTGGGCGGACAGCAGAGAGGGGAGACCCAGTACTTC.

The chain couples TRBV5-8 to TRBJ1-3; D may be TRBD1 (6 bases). CDR3 length equals 19 residues. In germline, CDR1 is SGHTS, CDR2 YDEGEE. The germline V and J ends were trimmed by 2 bases and 1 base, with 22 bases remaining between them. The CDR3 DNA follows: TGTGCCAGCAGCTTCCCAGGGGAGGGAACGGATTCATCTGGAAACACCATATATTTT. The encoded protein is CASSFPGEGTDSSGNTIYF.